This T cell receptor beta chain emerged from a study of blood T cell repertoires in COVID-19. Study information: Whether acute or convalescent, the COVID-19 samples came from the United States, Italy and Spain.

Germline CDR1 and CDR2: MDHEN and SYDVKM. The CDR3 runs to 16 residues. V lost 1 base, J lost 0 bases, and 7 bases lay in between. Profiling relied on immunoSEQ multiplex PCR, and the TCRdb table lists in-frame clones only, not all of them. The sample holds about 140,000 clones, 84% seen once. The source of this sequence is a human donor in a cohort sampled during active COVID-19. This chain uses TRBV28 with TRBJ1-6; the D is unclear. Sequencing input: peripheral blood. The CDR3 loop reads CASSLFRSSYNSPLHF. DNA for the CDR3: TGTGCCAGCAGTTTATTTCGGAGCTCCTATAATTCACCCCTCCACTTT.